A selection of T cell receptor beta chains follows, all from one sample in a study of blood T cell repertoires in COVID-19. TCRdb's copy holds only in-frame clones and misses some; the assay was immunoSEQ multiplex PCR. Of 250,000 to 350,000 clones detected, around 90% appear once; the ten largest clones hold 0.9% to 1%. Specimen: peripheral blood. The receptors were gathered from a woman between 40 and 50 years old who had recovered from COVID-19. Each CDR3 is given with its conserved first and last residue. D genes are given only for firm matches. A clone size is listed for some rows: how often the clone was seen (once, few, many), or a class if it is expanded.

V: TRBV2; size: .; J: TRBJ2-6; D: TRBD2; length: 20; CDR3: CASSQFGVGLAASGANVLTF; DNA: TGTGCCAGCAGCCAATTTGGGGTGGGACTAGCAGCCTCTGGGGCCAACGTCCTGACTTTC
V: TRBV5-8; size: .; J: TRBJ1-6; D: .; length: 15; CDR3: CASSLAGQGNSPLHF; DNA: TGTGCCAGCAGCTTGGCGGGGCAGGGGAATTCACCCCTCCACTTT
V: TRBV9; size: .; J: TRBJ1-4; D: TRBD1; length: 15; CDR3: CASSQRQGAGEKLFF; DNA: TGTGCCAGCAGCCAGCGACAGGGGGCAGGTGAAAAACTGTTTTTT
V: TRBV6-2/TRBV6-3; size: .; J: TRBJ2-7; D: TRBD1; length: 16; CDR3: CASSAPGQRNSYEQYF; DNA: TGTGCCAGCAGTGCACCGGGACAGCGGAACTCCTACGAGCAGTACTTC
V: TRBV5-1; size: .; J: TRBJ1-4; D: TRBD1; length: 17; CDR3: CASSLGRDRATNEKLFF; DNA: TGCGCCAGCAGCTTGGGACGGGACAGAGCAACTAATGAAAAACTGTTTTTT
V: TRBV15; size: .; J: TRBJ2-7; D: TRBD1; length: 15; CDR3: CATSRDTETGGWQYF; DNA: TGTGCCACCAGCAGAGACACAGAGACAGGGGGCTGGCAGTACTTC
V: TRBV9; size: .; J: TRBJ2-5; D: TRBD2; length: 14; CDR3: CASSVAGLKETQYF; DNA: TGTGCCAGCAGCGTGGCGGGACTAAAAGAGACCCAGTACTTC
V: TRBV6-5; size: .; J: TRBJ2-7; D: .; length: 14; CDR3: CASRRGPPIHEQYF; DNA: TGTGCCAGCAGGCGAGGGCCCCCGATCCACGAGCAGTACTTC
V: TRBV5-4; size: .; J: TRBJ1-3; D: .; length: 15; CDR3: CASSLGRSSGNTIYF; DNA: TGTGCCAGCAGCTTGGGTCGTAGCTCTGGAAACACCATATATTTT
V: TRBV11-3; size: .; J: TRBJ1-1; D: TRBD1; length: 13; CDR3: CASSFGQGGEAFF; DNA: TGTGCCAGCAGCTTCGGACAGGGGGGTGAAGCTTTCTTT
V: TRBV9; size: .; J: TRBJ2-5; D: TRBD2; length: 16; CDR3: CASSVSTSGSQETQYF; DNA: TGTGCCAGCAGCGTATCTACTAGCGGGAGCCAAGAGACCCAGTACTTC
V: TRBV5-1; size: .; J: TRBJ2-5; D: .; length: 15; CDR3: CASTPLAGTDETQYF; DNA: TGCGCCAGCACTCCTCTAGCCGGGACTGACGAGACCCAGTACTTC
V: TRBV28; size: .; J: TRBJ2-1; D: .; length: 14; CDR3: CASSPREGENEQFF; DNA: TGTGCCAGCAGTCCGCGGGAAGGGGAGAATGAGCAGTTCTTC
V: TRBV9; size: once; J: TRBJ2-7; D: .; length: 14; CDR3: CASSAQVGPYEQYF; DNA: TGTGCCAGCAGCGCACAGGTTGGCCCCTACGAGCAGTACTTC
V: TRBV19; size: .; J: TRBJ2-3; D: TRBD1; length: 15; CDR3: CASSMPGQGSDTQYF; DNA: TGTGCCAGTAGTATGCCGGGACAGGGGTCAGATACGCAGTATTTT
V: TRBV15; size: .; J: TRBJ1-1; D: .; length: 13; CDR3: CATRGEGNTEAFF; DNA: TGTGCCACCAGAGGGGAAGGGAACACTGAAGCTTTCTTT
V: TRBV3-1/TRBV3-2; size: .; J: TRBJ1-2; D: .; length: 12; CDR3: CASSPQGGGYTF; DNA: TGTGCCAGCAGCCCGCAGGGAGGTGGCTACACCTTC
V: TRBV18; size: .; J: TRBJ2-7; D: .; length: 16; CDR3: CASSWGSTGPGLEQYF; DNA: TGTGCCAGCTCATGGGGCTCGACAGGCCCGGGGCTGGAGCAGTACTTC
V: TRBV2; size: .; J: TRBJ2-2; D: TRBD1; length: 13; CDR3: CASWTGNTGELFF; DNA: TGTGCCAGCTGGACAGGCAACACCGGGGAGCTGTTTTTT
V: TRBV30; size: .; J: TRBJ1-2; D: TRBD1; length: 13; CDR3: CAWSTGTGDGYTF; DNA: TGTGCCTGGAGTACCGGGACAGGGGATGGCTACACCTTC
V: TRBV6-2/TRBV6-3; size: .; J: TRBJ1-4; D: .; length: 14; CDR3: CASSYGESNEKLFF; DNA: TGTGCCAGCAGTTACGGGGAGAGTAATGAAAAACTGTTTTTT
V: TRBV6-1; size: .; J: TRBJ1-5; D: TRBD1; length: 16; CDR3: CASSDFQGASNQPQHF; DNA: TGTGCCAGCAGTGATTTTCAGGGGGCTAGCAATCAGCCCCAGCATTTT
V: TRBV2; size: .; J: TRBJ2-1; D: .; length: 17; CDR3: CASSEVRDLSSYNEQFF; DNA: TGTGCCAGCAGTGAAGTCAGGGACTTGAGCTCCTACAATGAGCAGTTCTTC
V: TRBV30; size: few; J: TRBJ1-2; D: TRBD1; length: 16; CDR3: CAWSSKGTGSNYGYTF; DNA: TGTGCCTGGAGTTCGAAGGGGACAGGGTCGAACTATGGCTACACCTTC
V: TRBV5-1; size: .; J: TRBJ2-5; D: TRBD2; length: 16; CDR3: CASSLVLAGSQETQYF; DNA: TGCGCCAGCAGCTTGGTTCTAGCGGGAAGCCAAGAGACCCAGTACTTC
V: TRBV5-1; size: .; J: TRBJ2-1; D: TRBD2; length: 15; CDR3: CASRVLAGEENEQFF; DNA: TGCGCCAGCAGGGTTCTAGCGGGAGAGGAAAATGAGCAGTTCTTC
V: TRBV7-2; size: once; J: TRBJ1-1; D: TRBD1; length: 15; CDR3: CASSSPGQGNTEAFF; DNA: TGTGCCAGCAGCTCACCCGGACAGGGGAACACTGAAGCTTTCTTT
V: TRBV9; size: .; J: TRBJ1-3; D: .; length: 13; CDR3: CASASGLGNTIYF; DNA: TGTGCCAGCGCTTCCGGTCTTGGAAACACCATATATTTT
V: TRBV2; size: .; J: TRBJ2-7; D: .; length: 12; CDR3: CASRENSYEQYF; DNA: TGTGCCAGCAGAGAGAACAGCTACGAGCAGTACTTC
V: TRBV29-1; size: once; J: TRBJ2-7; D: TRBD2; length: 14; CDR3: CSVDRTSGTYEQYF; DNA: TGCAGCGTTGACAGGACTAGCGGCACCTACGAGCAGTACTTC
V: TRBV2; size: .; J: TRBJ2-1; D: TRBD2; length: 17; CDR3: CASKGTSGQGRVHEQFF; DNA: TGTGCCAGCAAAGGGACTAGCGGCCAGGGGAGGGTCCATGAGCAGTTCTTC
V: TRBV19; size: .; J: TRBJ2-1; D: TRBD1; length: 15; CDR3: CASSIGDRSYNEQFF; DNA: TGTGCCAGTAGTATCGGGGACAGGAGCTACAATGAGCAGTTCTTC
V: TRBV28; size: once; J: TRBJ1-1; D: .; length: 17; CDR3: CASSYPPGRGGNTEAFF; DNA: TGTGCCAGCAGTTACCCCCCGGGACGAGGGGGAAACACTGAAGCTTTCTTT
V: TRBV12-3/TRBV12-4; size: .; J: TRBJ2-7; D: TRBD1; length: 12; CDR3: CASSRTGNEQYF; DNA: TGTGCCAGCAGCCGGACAGGGAACGAGCAGTACTTC
V: TRBV19; size: .; J: TRBJ2-7; D: .; length: 16; CDR3: CASKRPLGNGSDEQYF; DNA: TGTGCCAGTAAGCGTCCTTTAGGGAACGGGAGCGACGAGCAGTACTTC
V: TRBV5-1; size: .; J: TRBJ2-7; D: TRBD2; length: 17; CDR3: CASSLLGTSGPGGEQYF; DNA: TGCGCCAGCAGCTTACTGGGGACTAGCGGGCCCGGGGGCGAGCAGTACTTC
V: TRBV7-8; size: .; J: TRBJ1-1; D: .; length: 14; CDR3: CASSLGFRETEAFF; DNA: TGTGCCAGCAGCTTGGGATTCAGGGAAACTGAAGCTTTCTTT